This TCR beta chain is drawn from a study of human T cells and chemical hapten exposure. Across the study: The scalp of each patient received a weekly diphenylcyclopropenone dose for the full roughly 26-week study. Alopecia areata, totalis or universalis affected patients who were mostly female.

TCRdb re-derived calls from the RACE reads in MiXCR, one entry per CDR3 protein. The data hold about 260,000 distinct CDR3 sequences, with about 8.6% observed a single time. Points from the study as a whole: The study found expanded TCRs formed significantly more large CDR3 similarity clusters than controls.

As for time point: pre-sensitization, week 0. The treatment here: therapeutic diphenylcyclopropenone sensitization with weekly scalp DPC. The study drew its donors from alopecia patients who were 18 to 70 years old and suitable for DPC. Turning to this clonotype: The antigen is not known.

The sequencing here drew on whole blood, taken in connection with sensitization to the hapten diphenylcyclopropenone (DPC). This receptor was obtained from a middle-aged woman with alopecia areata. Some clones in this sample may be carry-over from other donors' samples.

The CDR3 reads CASSYGPVPEQFF. The DNA for the CDR3 is TGTGCCAGCAGTTACGGGCCAGTGCCTGAGCAGTTCTTC. The chain has TRBV6-5 and TRBJ2-1, with D unclear. V lost 2 bases and J 9 bases, leaving 11 bases between the germline ends. CDR1 and CDR2 (germline): MNHEY, SVGAGI. This CDR3 contains 13 residues.